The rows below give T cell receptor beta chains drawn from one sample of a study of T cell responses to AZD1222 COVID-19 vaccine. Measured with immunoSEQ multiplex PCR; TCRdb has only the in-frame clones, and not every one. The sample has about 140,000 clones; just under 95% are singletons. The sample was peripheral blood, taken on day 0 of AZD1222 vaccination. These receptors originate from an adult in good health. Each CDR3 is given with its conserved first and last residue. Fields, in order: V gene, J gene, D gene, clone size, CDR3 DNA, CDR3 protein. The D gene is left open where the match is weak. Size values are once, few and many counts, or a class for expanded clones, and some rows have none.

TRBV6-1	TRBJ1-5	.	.	TGTGCCAGCAGTGAATGGTCCCATCAGCCCCAGCATTTT	CASSEWSHQPQHF
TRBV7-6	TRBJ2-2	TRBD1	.	TGTGCCAGCAGCTTCGCGGAGGGGACAGGGGACGACACCGGGGAGCTGTTTTTT	CASSFAEGTGDDTGELFF
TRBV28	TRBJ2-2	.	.	TGTGCCAGCAGTTTGCCTTCACCCGGGGAGCTGTTTTTT	CASSLPSPGELFF
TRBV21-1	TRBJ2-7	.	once	TGTGCCAGCAGTAGGCAGGGGGCGGGAGAGCAGTACTTC	CASSRQGAGEQYF
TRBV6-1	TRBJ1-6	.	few	TGTGCCAGCAGTGAAGCGGACAGAAATTCACCCCTCCACTTT	CASSEADRNSPLHF
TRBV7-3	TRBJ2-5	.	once	TGTGCCAGCAGCCGGGGGAGTCAAGAGACCCAGTACTTC	CASSRGSQETQYF
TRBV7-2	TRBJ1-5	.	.	TGTGCCAGCAGGAGACAAAGTGGAGGCAATCAGCCCCAGCATTTT	CASRRQSGGNQPQHF
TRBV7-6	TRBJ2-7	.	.	TGTGCCAGCAGCCAACTCTCAGGGGGAGGGCCCTCCGAGCAGTACTTC	CASSQLSGGGPSEQYF
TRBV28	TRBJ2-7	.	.	TGTGCCAGCAGTTCCAATCCCCACAACCTATACGAGCAGTACTTC	CASSSNPHNLYEQYF
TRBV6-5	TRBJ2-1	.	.	TGTGCCCTGGACTCGAGCTCCTACAATGAGCAGTTCTTC	CALDSSSYNEQFF
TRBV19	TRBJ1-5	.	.	TGTGCCAGTAGTATAGATCTATGGGGGAGGCCCCAGCATTTT	CASSIDLWGRPQHF
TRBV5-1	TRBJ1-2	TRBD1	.	TGCGCCAGCAGTATATCCGGGACAGGGCAGCGCCAGCACACCTTC	CASSISGTGQRQHTF
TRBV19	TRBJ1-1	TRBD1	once	TGTGCCAGTAGTACCTATAGACAGGGGGCGAAGACTGAAGCTTTCTTT	CASSTYRQGAKTEAFF
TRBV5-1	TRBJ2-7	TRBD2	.	TGCGCCAGCAGCCTTACCGGGACTAGCGGGTACGAGCAGTACTTC	CASSLTGTSGYEQYF
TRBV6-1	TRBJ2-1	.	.	TGTGCCAGCAGTGAATTTGCTGACCTCTACAATGAGCAGTTCTTC	CASSEFADLYNEQFF
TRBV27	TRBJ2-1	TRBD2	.	TGTGCCACCAGTTCCGGAGGACTAGCTGGCAATGAGCAGTTCTTC	CATSSGGLAGNEQFF
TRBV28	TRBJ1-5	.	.	TGTGCCAGCAGTCGCCGAGGGGCAACCAATCAGCCCCAGCATTTT	CASSRRGATNQPQHF
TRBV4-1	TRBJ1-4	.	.	TGCGCCAGCAGCCACCTACCGGGACTTAATGAAAAACTGTTTTTT	CASSHLPGLNEKLFF
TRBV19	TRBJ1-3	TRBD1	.	TGTGCCAGTAGTTCCGGGACAGGGGGAAACACCATATATTTT	CASSSGTGGNTIYF
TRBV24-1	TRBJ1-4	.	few	TGTGCCACCAGTGGCCGTAGCGGGTATGAAAAACTGTTTTTT	CATSGRSGYEKLFF
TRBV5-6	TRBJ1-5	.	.	TGTGCCAGCAGCTTCCATCAGGTCAATCAGCCCCAGCATTTT	CASSFHQVNQPQHF
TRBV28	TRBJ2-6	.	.	TGTGCCAGCAGTTTACTTGGGGTCTCTGGGGCCAACGTCCTGACTTTC	CASSLLGVSGANVLTF
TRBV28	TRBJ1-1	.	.	TGTGCCAGCAGTTTACGAAACACTGAAGCTTTCTTT	CASSLRNTEAFF
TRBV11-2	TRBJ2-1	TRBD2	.	TGTGCCAGCAGCTTAGTCGGATTAGCGGGACCCTTTTCGGGTTGGTTCTTC	CASSLVGLAGPFSGWFF
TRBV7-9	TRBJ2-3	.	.	TGTGCCAGCAGCTACCACACAGGGCCTTCTACAGATACGCAGTATTTT	CASSYHTGPSTDTQYF
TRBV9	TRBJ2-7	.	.	TGTGCCAGCAGCGTATCAGGCTTAGATAACTACGAGCAGTACTTC	CASSVSGLDNYEQYF
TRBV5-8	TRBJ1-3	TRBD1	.	TGTGCCAGCAGCTCCCAGGGGGCAGCCCCTGGAAACACCATATATTTT	CASSSQGAAPGNTIYF
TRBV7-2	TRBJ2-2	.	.	TGTGCCAGCAGCTTAGTGAGCACCGGGGAGCTGTTTTTT	CASSLVSTGELFF
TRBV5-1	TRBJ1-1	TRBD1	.	TGCGCCAGCAGCCCTGAAAGGACAGGGGATAGCACTGAAGCTTTCTTT	CASSPERTGDSTEAFF
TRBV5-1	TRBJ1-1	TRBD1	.	TGCGCCAGCAGCCGTCAGGGGGTCAACACTGAAGCTTTCTTT	CASSRQGVNTEAFF